The T cell receptor beta chain described here comes from a study of PD-1 blockade in mismatch repair-deficient tumors (TCRdb year 2017). Study-wide context: Between late 2013 and 2016, the trial enrolled roughly 86 consecutive patients with about a dozen types of mismatch repair-deficient cancer, all of whom had received prior treatment and were progressing. Tumor-associated T cell clones in the peripheral blood of patients responding to PD-1 blockade were tracked using deep sequencing of TCR CDR3 regions. Beyond this particular receptor, the publication reports: Three of seven peptides elicited clonal expansion, yielding 140 or so unique blood TCRs, roughly 7 also found in tumor; all positive peptides derived from frameshift mutations. After pembrolizumab, tumor-resident clones, which were often undetectable in blood before treatment, expanded rapidly and then contracted, generally ahead of radiologic responses.

The intended sense of this specimen's time point label: identical roughly eleven-day culture without peptide (control). Mismatch repair deficiency in every enrolled patient was established by polymerase chain reaction or immunohistochemistry. TCR sequencing was carried out for a few patients who responded to pembrolizumab therapy. Seven ELISpot-reactive candidate neoantigen peptides were each used in a roughly eleven-day in vitro stimulation before TCR sequencing. As the baseline for calculating clone fold-changes, a control culture with no peptide was run in an identical way. In the phase II trial, pembrolizumab PD-1 blockade was tested prospectively in advanced mismatch repair-deficient cancers, no matter which tissue of origin the cancers came from. The library was generated by the immunoSEQ multiplex PCR assay. Concerning the study's data processing: A clone was classified as neoantigen-specific if the clone expanded significantly in response to the relevant peptide and did not expand significantly in response to any other peptide tested. The table was pulled from immuneACCESS by TCRdb, which kept in-frame rearrangements only. Such tables lose some clones; where checked, under half of the loss comes from unresolved V genes, and the rest has no known cause. V and J calls plus clone size are reproduced from that table; the DNA served to infer D and trimming. The table for this sample lists some 15,000 clones; about nine tenths of them were counted only once. Roughly 10% of the sample comes from the top ten.

This clone was observed a handful of times. The specificity of this receptor is unknown. Base qualities are missing; no much larger clone stands one base away. The CDR3 has 18 amino acids, counting the end cysteine and phenylalanine. The sequence is cut down to CDR3 DNA, 54 bases in frame from base 1. The junction carries 17 bases between V and J, which are trimmed by 5 bases and 0 bases respectively. From the germline V gene, CDR1 is SGHNT and CDR2 is YENEEA. The sequence derives from an adult with mismatch repair-deficient cancer. This specimen was cells cultured in vitro, taken from a patient treated with pembrolizumab. The chain is made from TRBV11-3 and TRBJ2-6; no D gene can be assigned with confidence. CDR3 loop: CASSQSWGIPSGANVLTF. The nucleotides read TGTGCCAGCAGCCAGTCATGGGGAATTCCCTCTGGGGCCAACGTCCTGACTTTC. The variable domain in full, with residues beyond the CDR3 obtained from the reference TRBV11-3 and TRBJ2-6 genes, is EAGVVQSPRYKIIEKKQPVAFWCNPISGHNTLYWYLQNLGQGPELLIRYENEEAVDDSQLPKDRFSAERLKGVDSTLKIQPAELGDSAVYLCASSQSWGIPSGANVLTFGAGSRLTVL.